This entry concerns a single T cell receptor beta chain. Its antigen has not been determined. Base qualities are missing; no much larger clone stands one base away. The germline V gene encodes CDR1 SGHTA and CDR2 FQGNSA. V is trimmed back by 5 bases and J by 5 bases, and the junction contains 8 bases that no gene match accounts for. The CDR3 holds 14 amino acids from the cysteine to the phenylalanine. The read is trimmed to its CDR3 DNA, 42 bases read in frame from base 1. The data originate from a study of blood T cell repertoires in COVID-19 (dated by TCRdb to the early 2020s). About the study as a whole: Samples covering the acute and convalescent phases of COVID-19 were provided by collaborators in the United States, Italy and Spain. The material from the prospective study consisted of cDNA or gDNA derived from T cells, B-cell-depleted T cells, or PBMCs. Subjects who had been exposed to COVID-19, were actively infected with it, or had recovered from it provided the deeply sampled blood TCRbeta repertoires that made up the dataset. The repertoires were released in a freely available public database intended as a resource for research on the immune response to SARS-CoV-2. The samples were drawn from the first 160 participants of the ongoing ImmuneRACE study and from roughly 1,300 subjects provided by 6 global collaborators. The sample metadata nearly always contained a de-identified subject ID, COVID-19 status, age in years and sex. Where HLA class I and class II types were available, the types were taken from metadata supplied by the sample provider, not from assay-based typing.

In the prospective study, participants were about 18 to 95 years old, resided in fewer than 25 geographic areas of the United States, and were enrolled through a virtual design. In the prospective study, participants were assigned to cohorts based on the clinical history participants reported in a screening survey and a study questionnaire. A participant counted as exposed if, within 2 weeks of entering the study, that participant had been in contact with someone who had a PCR-confirmed or clinician-diagnosed COVID-19 case. In the prospective study, whole blood, serum and a nasopharyngeal or oropharyngeal swab were collected from each participant by mobile phlebotomists. Additional blood draws and questionnaires over an approximately 2-month period could optionally be provided by prospective study participants. Prospective study blood samples were shipped either frozen or at room temperature before DNA extraction.

Results and caveats for the whole study, not just this receptor: Clinical and demographic metadata were provided uncurated, with the amount varying by source and participant.

TCRbeta CDR3 regions were amplified from genomic DNA by means of the immunoSEQ Assay, a bias-controlled multiplex PCR. The authors' pipeline ran thus. The number of nucleated cells in each sample was estimated from the amplification of reference gene primers within the assay. Sequence reads were collapsed and filtered to measure the absolute abundance of every unique TCRbeta CDR3 rearrangement. For each sample, productive Simpson clonality was calculated as the square root of Simpson's diversity index across productive rearrangements. TCRdb retrieved this table from immuneACCESS and kept in-frame rearrangements only. Not all clones are present; in checked studies, unresolved V genes account for under half, and no reason is known for the remainder. That table gives V, J and clone size, and the DNA gave D and trimming. The sample profile shows 150,000 or so clones; 80% to 85% of them were found once. Clones ranked in the top ten supply roughly 5% of the sample.

This sequence uses TRBV7-2 and TRBJ2-5; 7 central bases correspond to TRBD2. The material sequenced was PBMCs or T cells enriched from blood (not recorded which). This receptor was obtained from a man aged 70-80 years who had been exposed to COVID-19. At the DNA level, the sequence is TGTGCCAGCAGCCGGGGGGTCTTGGGGGAGACCCAGTACTTC. This codes for CASSRGVLGETQYF.